The 16 T cell receptor beta chains below all came from one sample that was sequenced in a study of T cell repertoires in cytomegalovirus infection. TCRdb independently ran MiXCR on the reads; one entry per CDR3 protein. The sample records fewer than 700,000 distinct CDR3 sequences, roughly a quarter being singletons. The sequenced sample was CD8+ T cells from PBMCs. All receptors derive from a human donor in good health (CMV status not recorded). Some clones in this sample may be carry-over from other donors' samples.

The CDR3 loop is CASSESISLNTEAFF. CDR3 sequence (DNA): TGTGCCAGCAGTGAAAGTATCAGCTTGAACACTGAAGCTTTCTTT. The chain carries TRBV2 and TRBJ1-1; D remains unclear. V lost 2 bases, J lost 0 bases, and 10 bases lay in between. Germline CDR1 and CDR2: SNHLY and FYNNEI. This CDR3 is built from 15 residues.

This clonotype was seen ten or more times. The rearrangement joins TRBV11-2 to TRBJ2-7; 10 positions match TRBD2. Unmatched junction bases numbered 7, after V lost 2 bases and J lost 9 bases. The germline V gene has CDR1 SGHAT and CDR2 FQNNGV. This CDR3 is 14 amino acids long. CDR3 region: CASSLRSGGPGQYV. As DNA, the CDR3 is TGTGCCAGCAGCTTACGTAGCGGGGGGCCAGGGCAGTACGTC.

This clonotype has just a few counts. The DNA of the CDR3 is TGTGCCAGCAGTTCAATGACAGGGAAGCATTTT. Protein: CASSSMTGKHF. V gene TRBV28 combines with J gene TRBJ1-5, with 7 bases identical to TRBD1. Germline lookup yields CDR1 MDHEN and CDR2 SYDVKM. The J segment lost 14 bases and the V segment lost 4 bases, leaving 5 bases of the junction unmatched. The CDR3 length is 11 residues. The entire variable domain, with the rest obtained from reference TRBV28 and TRBJ1-5, is as follows: DVKVTQSSRYLVKRTGEKVFLECVQDMDHENMFWYRQDPGLGLRLIYFSYDVKMKEKGDIPEGYSVSREKKERFSLILESASTNQTSMYLCASSSMTGKHFGDGTRLSIL.

This clonotype was observed at least ten times. The genes are TRBV12-3 or TRBV12-4 and TRBJ1-1; the D gene is possibly TRBD1 (5 bases). The V end was cut by 8 bases, the J end by 4 bases, with 14 bases between. The CDR3 extends over 13 amino acids. CDR3 in amino acids: CASAQGVGTEAFF. Written as DNA, the CDR3 is TGTGCCAGCGCCCAAGGGGTCGGCACTGAAGCTTTCTTT.

This rearrangement joins TRBV4-3 to TRBJ2-7; 15 bases match TRBD2. Trimming at V came to 4 bases and at J to 4 bases, leaving 14 bases not matched to a gene. From germline, CDR1 is LGHNA and CDR2 YSLEER. The length of the CDR3 is 19 residues. Here the CDR3 DNA reads TGCGCCAGCAGCCTTTTTGGACTAGCGGGGGGGCTAGTATCGTACGAGCAGTACTTC. Residues: CASSLFGLAGGLVSYEQYF.

This clonotype turned up a few times. Given the absence of the conserved phenylalanine or tryptophan at the CDR3 end, a read error is likely. CDR3: CASSQYSGGAYTGELFL. The CDR3 DNA reads as TGCGCCAGCAGCCAATATAGCGGGGGGGCTTACACCGGGGAGCTGTTTTTA. The rearrangement joins TRBV4-3 to TRBJ2-2; 11 nucleotides agree with TRBD2. CDR1 is LGHNA and CDR2 is YSLEER in the germline V gene. This CDR3 region has 17 residues. V lost 2 bases, J lost 3 bases, and 5 bases stayed unmatched.

There are a few counts of this clonotype. V is TRBV27 and J is TRBJ2-4, with 8 positions matching TRBD2. V lost 5 bases and J lost 1; bases outside the gene matches: 13. This CDR3 is 18 amino acids long. The germline gives CDR1 MNHEY, CDR2 SMNVEV (reference sequence). The DNA of the CDR3 is TGTGCCAGCAGTCCCGGACAGCGGGGGTCGACGGCCAAAAACATTCAGTACTTC. Protein: CASSPGQRGSTAKNIQYF.

V usage is TRBV6-1 and J usage is TRBJ2-3; TRBD1 aligns across 9 bases. Germline-derived CDR1 and CDR2 are MNHNS and SASEGT. CDR3 length equals 14 residues. Unmatched junction bases numbered 9, after V lost 6 bases and J lost 8 bases. In DNA, the CDR3 is TGTGCCAGCAGGGCCGGGACAGGGAAAAGTACGCAGTATTTT. Protein product: CASRAGTGKSTQYF.

This clonotype was seen only a few times. The rearrangement uses TRBV7-4 and TRBJ1-2; D uncertain. Trimming took 7 bases from V and 7 from J, leaving 10 bases between them. The CDR3 spans 11 residues. The germline V gene has CDR1 SGHVT and CDR2 SQSDAQ. In DNA form, the CDR3 reads TGTGCCAGCAATGGAGAGGGTGGCTACACCTTC. This codes for CASNGEGGYTF.

In this sample, this clonotype turned up many times. The J gene is TRBJ2-7, the V gene TRBV12-3 or TRBV12-4; D gene ambiguous. The CDR3 is 13 residues long. Trimming removed 1 base from V and 5 bases from J, with 9 bases in between. In DNA form, the CDR3 reads TGTGCCAGCAGTTTAGAAGAAACCCACGAGCAGTACTTC. Encoded protein: CASSLEETHEQYF.

The sample holds a few counts of this clonotype. V is TRBV7-3 and J is TRBJ1-1, with 10 bases that match TRBD1. The V gene's germline CDR1 is SGHTA and CDR2 FQGTGA. The CDR3 totals 15 residues. J was trimmed by 6 bases and V by 5 bases; bases with no gene match: 9. The CDR3 protein is CASSTSGQGIAEAFF. CDR3 bases: TGTGCCAGCAGCACCTCGGGACAGGGGATCGCTGAAGCTTTCTTT. The variable domain in full, completed from reference TRBV7-3 and TRBJ1-1, reads GAGVSQTPSNKVTEKGKYVELRCDPISGHTALYWYRQSLGQGPEFLIYFQGTGAADDSGLPNDRFFAVRPEGSVSTLKIQRTERGDSAVYLCASSTSGQGIAEAFFGQGTRLTVV.

V is TRBV19 and J is TRBJ1-1, with TRBD1 matching 7 bases. The V gene end was trimmed by 5 bases and the J gene end by 11 bases; junction bases not matched to a gene: 17. This CDR3 contains 15 residues. Germline values: CDR1 LNHDA, CDR2 SQIVND (reference sequence). The CDR3 is CASSVDSGTEVVAFF. The CDR3 coding sequence is TGTGCCAGTAGTGTCGACTCCGGGACAGAGGTAGTGGCTTTCTTT. Combining the CDR3 with reference TRBV19 and TRBJ1-1 gives the whole variable domain DGGITQSPKYLFRKEGQNVTLSCEQNLNHDAMYWYRQDPGQGLRLIYYSQIVNDFQKGDIAEGYSVSREKKESFPLTVTSAQKNPTAFYLCASSVDSGTEVVAFFGQGTRLTVV.

The sample holds a few counts of this clonotype. The J gene is TRBJ2-2, the V gene TRBV27; possibly TRBD1 for D (6 bases). The V end was cut by 4 bases, the J end by 6 bases, with 15 bases between. Germline V lookup: CDR1 MNHEY, CDR2 SMNVEV (reference sequence). This CDR3 region has 15 residues. The CDR3 reads CASSYTGNRAGELFF. As DNA, the CDR3 is TGTGCCAGCAGTTATACAGGGAATCGGGCCGGGGAGCTGTTTTTT.

This clonotype was observed many times. V and J are TRBV7-6 and TRBJ1-2; D unresolved. Trimming removed 4 bases at V and 3 bases at J, with 15 bases between. The CDR3 sequence is 15 residues long. The germline V gene encodes CDR1 SGHVS and CDR2 FNYEAQ. CDR3 bases: TGTGCCAGCAGCTCGGGGTTAGGGTTGGACTATGGCTACACCTTC. This sequence encodes CASSSGLGLDYGYTF.

The chain joins TRBV7-9 to TRBJ2-1; D gene uncertain. The end of the DNA aligns better with TRBJ2-7, so the J call may be wrong. This CDR3 is built from 13 residues. CDR1 is SEHNR, CDR2 FQNEAQ, per germline (reference sequence). CDR3 coding DNA: TGTGCCAGCAGCTTAGGACAATTCAATGAGCAGTACTTC. Protein: CASSLGQFNEQYF.

This clonotype has a handful of counts. The chain is built from TRBV20-1 and TRBJ2-1; TRBD1 matches at 9 bases. The CDR3 is 16 residues long. CDR1 and CDR2 from the germline V gene are DFQATT and SNEGSKA (reference sequence). V shed 1 base, J shed 4 bases, and the junction held 8 bases outside the gene matches. CDR3: CSARAPGTGTYNEQFF. The CDR3 bases are TGCAGTGCTAGAGCCCCCGGGACAGGGACGTACAATGAGCAGTTCTTC.